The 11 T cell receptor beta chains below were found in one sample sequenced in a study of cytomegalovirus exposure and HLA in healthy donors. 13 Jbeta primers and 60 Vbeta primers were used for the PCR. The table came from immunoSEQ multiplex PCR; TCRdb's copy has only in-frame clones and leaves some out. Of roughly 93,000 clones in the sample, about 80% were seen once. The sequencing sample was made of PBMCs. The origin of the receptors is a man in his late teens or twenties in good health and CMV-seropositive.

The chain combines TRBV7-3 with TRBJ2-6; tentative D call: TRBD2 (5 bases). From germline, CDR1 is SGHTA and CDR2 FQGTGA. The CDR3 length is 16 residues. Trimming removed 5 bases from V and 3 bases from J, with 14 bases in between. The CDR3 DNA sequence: TGTGCCAGCAGCCTCACTGCGGGTCTTGGGGCCAACGTCCTGACTTTC. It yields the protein CASSLTAGLGANVLTF.

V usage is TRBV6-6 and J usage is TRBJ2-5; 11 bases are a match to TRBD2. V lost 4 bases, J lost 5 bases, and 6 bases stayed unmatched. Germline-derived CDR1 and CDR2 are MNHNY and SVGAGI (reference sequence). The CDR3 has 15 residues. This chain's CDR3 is CASSSRLAGQETQYF. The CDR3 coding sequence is TGTGCCAGCAGTTCGAGACTAGCGGGGCAGGAGACCCAGTACTTC.

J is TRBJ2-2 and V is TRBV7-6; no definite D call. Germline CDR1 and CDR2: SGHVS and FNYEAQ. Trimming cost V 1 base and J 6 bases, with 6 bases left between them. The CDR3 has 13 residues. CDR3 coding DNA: TGTGCCAGCAGCTTAGATATTTCCGGGGAGCTGTTTTTT. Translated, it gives CASSLDISGELFF.

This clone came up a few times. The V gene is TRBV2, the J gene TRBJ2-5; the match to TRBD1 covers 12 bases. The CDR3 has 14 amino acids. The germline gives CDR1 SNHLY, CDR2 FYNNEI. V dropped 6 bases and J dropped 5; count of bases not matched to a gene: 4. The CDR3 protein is CASRGDRGLETQYF. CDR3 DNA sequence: TGTGCCAGCAGGGGGGACAGGGGGCTGGAGACCCAGTACTTC.

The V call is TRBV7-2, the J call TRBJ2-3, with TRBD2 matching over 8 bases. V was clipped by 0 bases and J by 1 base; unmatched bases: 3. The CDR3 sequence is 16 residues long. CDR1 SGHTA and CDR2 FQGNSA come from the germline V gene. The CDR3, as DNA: TGTGCCAGCAGCTTAGCAGCGGGGGTCGGCACAGATACGCAGTATTTT. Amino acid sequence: CASSLAAGVGTDTQYF. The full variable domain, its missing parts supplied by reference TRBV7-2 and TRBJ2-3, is GAGVSQSPSNKVTEKGKDVELRCDPISGHTALYWYRQSLGQGLEFLIYFQGNSAPDKSGLPSDRFSAERTGGSVSTLTIQRTQQEDSAVYLCASSLAAGVGTDTQYFGPGTRLTVL.

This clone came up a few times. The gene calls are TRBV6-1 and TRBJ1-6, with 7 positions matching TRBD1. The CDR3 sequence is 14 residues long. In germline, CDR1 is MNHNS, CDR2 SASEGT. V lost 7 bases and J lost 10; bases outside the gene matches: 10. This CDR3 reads CASTETGVVSPLHF. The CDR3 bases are TGTGCCAGCACCGAAACAGGGGTGGTCTCACCCCTCCACTTT.

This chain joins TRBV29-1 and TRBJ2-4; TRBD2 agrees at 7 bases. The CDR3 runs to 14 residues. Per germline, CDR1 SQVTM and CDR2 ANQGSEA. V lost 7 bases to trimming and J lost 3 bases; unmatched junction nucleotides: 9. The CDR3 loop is CSAKSPGGKNIQYF. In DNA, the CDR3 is TGCAGCGCCAAAAGTCCGGGAGGCAAAAACATTCAGTACTTC.

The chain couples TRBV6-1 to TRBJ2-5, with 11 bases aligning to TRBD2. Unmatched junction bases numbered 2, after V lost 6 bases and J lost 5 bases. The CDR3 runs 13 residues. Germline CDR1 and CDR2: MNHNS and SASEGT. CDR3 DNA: TGTGCCAGCAGACTAGCGGGGGCGGAGACCCAGTACTTC. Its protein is CASRLAGAETQYF.

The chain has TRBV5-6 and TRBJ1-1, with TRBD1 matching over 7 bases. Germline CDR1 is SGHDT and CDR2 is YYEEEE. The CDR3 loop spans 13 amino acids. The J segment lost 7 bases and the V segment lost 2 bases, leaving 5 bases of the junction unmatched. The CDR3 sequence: CASSFGTDLEAFF. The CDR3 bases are TGTGCCAGCAGCTTCGGGACAGACCTTGAAGCTTTCTTT.

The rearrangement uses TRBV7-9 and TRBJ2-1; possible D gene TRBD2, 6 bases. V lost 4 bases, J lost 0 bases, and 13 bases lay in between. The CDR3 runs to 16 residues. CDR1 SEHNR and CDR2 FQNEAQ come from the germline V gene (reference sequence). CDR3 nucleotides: TGTGCCAGCAGCTCGGGCGGGGCCATCTCCTACAATGAGCAGTTCTTC. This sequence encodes CASSSGGAISYNEQFF.

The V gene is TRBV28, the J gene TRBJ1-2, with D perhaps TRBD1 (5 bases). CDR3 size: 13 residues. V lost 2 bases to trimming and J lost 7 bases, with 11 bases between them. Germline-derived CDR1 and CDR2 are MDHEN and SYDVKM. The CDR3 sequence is CASSLDSRGGYTF. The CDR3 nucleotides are TGTGCCAGCAGTTTAGACAGTAGAGGTGGCTACACCTTC.